Each of the 27 T cell receptor beta chains below was sequenced from the same sample in a study of OX40 agonist ivuxolimab in advanced cancers. Only in-frame clones appear in the TCRdb table, and some are missing; sequencing was by immunoSEQ multiplex PCR. The sample includes roughly 51,000 clones, around 89% seen only once; the top ten take approximately 1.5%. The source was CD4+ or CD8+ T cells sorted from blood, collected in a trial of the OX40 agonist ivuxolimab. These receptors were taken from an adult with an advanced solid tumor such as melanoma, head and neck, liver or kidney cancer.

This chain uses TRBV6-5 with TRBJ1-5, with D perhaps matching TRBD1 (6 bases). CDR3 length: 15 residues. Deletions cut 4 bases from V and 4 bases from J, with 14 bases between. Germline V gives CDR1 MNHEY, CDR2 SVGAGI. Written as DNA, the CDR3 is TGTGCCAGCAGTTTAGTACAGGGAGGTAATCAGCCCCAGCATTTT. Protein: CASSLVQGGNQPQHF.

The gene calls are TRBV5-6 and TRBJ1-2; 7 bases are a match to TRBD1. Germline CDR1 reads SGHDT; CDR2 reads YYEEEE. The CDR3 is 15 residues long. The ends lost 0 bases at V and 8 bases at J; junction bases unmatched: 10. The CDR3: CASSLGPDRAKGYTF. CDR3 DNA sequence: TGTGCCAGCAGCTTGGGTCCCGACAGGGCGAAAGGCTACACCTTC.

V usage is TRBV5-8 and J usage is TRBJ1-5; perhaps TRBD1 as D (5 bases). The CDR3 extends over 14 amino acids. Trimming took 0 bases from V and 3 from J, leaving 7 bases between them. Germline CDR1 and CDR2: SGHTS and YDEGEE. Written as DNA, the CDR3 is TGTGCCAGCAGCTTGGCAGGGATCAATCAGCCCCAGCATTTT. As protein: CASSLAGINQPQHF.

The chain couples TRBV6-5 to TRBJ1-2; D is uncertain. Germline CDR1 MNHEY, CDR2 SVGAGI. With 4 bases removed from V and 5 bases from J, the gap between germline ends came to 14 bases. This CDR3 contains 14 residues. The CDR3 reads CASSSEGIGYGYTF. CDR3 nucleotides: TGTGCCAGCAGTTCTGAGGGAATCGGGTATGGCTACACCTTC.

This clone was picked up one time. The CDR3 DNA sequence: TGTGCCAGCAGGCTCCCCCAGCAAGGCGGGGAGCTGTTTTTT. Its translation: CASRLPQQGGELFF. The rearrangement uses TRBV28 and TRBJ2-2; D not certain. The germline V gene has CDR1 MDHEN and CDR2 SYDVKM. Trimming shortened V by 6 bases and J by 7 bases, and 15 bases separated the two germline ends. CDR3 length: 14 residues.

The chain links TRBV30 to TRBJ1-1; D gene ambiguous. The CDR3 loop spans 11 amino acids. V lost 3 bases and J lost 10, with 12 bases in between. Germline V gene sequence: CDR1 GTSNPN, CDR2 SVGIG (reference sequence). CDR3 residues: CAWSAGEGAFF. Here the CDR3 DNA reads TGTGCCTGGAGCGCCGGGGAAGGAGCTTTCTTT.

V gene TRBV9 combines with J gene TRBJ2-5; D is unclear. The CDR3 has 14 residues. CDR1 and CDR2 from the germline V gene are SGDLS and YYNGEE. V was cut by 0 bases and J by 5 bases, with 11 bases left in between. CDR3 sequence reads: CASSVESGAETQYF. Here the CDR3 DNA reads TGTGCCAGCAGCGTAGAATCTGGTGCCGAGACCCAGTACTTC.

The V and J genes are TRBV25-1 and TRBJ2-5; the match to TRBD1 covers 7 bases. The germline CDR1 and CDR2 sequences are MGHDK and SYGVNS. V lost 6 bases to trimming and J lost 4 bases; unmatched junction nucleotides: 17. The CDR3 sequence is 17 residues long. CDR3 in DNA: TGTGCCAGCAGACCTGCCGGGACAGCCACCGGGGTAGAGACCCAGTACTTC. This translates into CASRPAGTATGVETQYF.

The rearrangement links TRBV27 to TRBJ1-2, with D tentatively TRBD1 (6 bases). This CDR3 spans 14 amino acids. The V and J ends lost 6 bases and 7 bases respectively, with 18 bases between them. Germline V gene sequence: CDR1 MNHEY, CDR2 SMNVEV (reference sequence). The CDR3 loop reads CASRNSGTPGGYTF. CDR3 coding DNA: TGTGCCAGCAGGAATTCCGGGACACCCGGTGGCTACACCTTC.

The chain employs TRBV5-6 and TRBJ2-7; the match to TRBD2 covers 7 bases. The junction had 9 bases not matched to a gene; V was cut back by 4 bases and J by 5 bases. There are 14 residues in the CDR3. Germline V gene sequence: CDR1 SGHDT, CDR2 YYEEEE. CDR3 sequence: CASSLWEGRHEQYF. In DNA form, the CDR3 reads TGTGCCAGCAGCCTCTGGGAGGGGCGGCACGAGCAGTACTTC. The whole variable domain, remainder taken from reference TRBV5-6 and TRBJ2-7, is DAGVTQSPTHLIKTRGQQVTLRCSPKSGHDTVSWYQQALGQGPQFIFQYYEEEERQRGNFPDRFSGHQFPNYSSELNVNALLLGDSALYLCASSLWEGRHEQYFGPGTRLTVT.

This chain uses TRBV11-2 with TRBJ2-4, with 7 positions matching TRBD1. Looked up from germline, CDR1 is SGHAT and CDR2 is FQNNGV. The CDR3 spans 13 residues. Losses at the gene ends were 6 bases for V and 7 bases for J; bases not matched to a gene: 6. This CDR3 reads CASRSTGVNIQYF. DNA of the CDR3: TGTGCCAGCAGGAGTACAGGGGTCAACATTCAGTACTTC.

In its sample, this clone was seen once. The V and J genes are TRBV28 and TRBJ2-5; D call uncertain. The germline V gene encodes CDR1 MDHEN and CDR2 SYDVKM. This CDR3 region has 12 residues. V was trimmed by 8 bases and J by 5 bases, leaving 12 bases between them. In DNA form, the CDR3 reads TGTGCCAGCGGGGTGGGTTTGGAGACCCAGTACTTC. Protein: CASGVGLETQYF. The full variable domain, with the rest looked up from reference TRBV28 and TRBJ2-5, is DVKVTQSSRYLVKRTGEKVFLECVQDMDHENMFWYRQDPGLGLRLIYFSYDVKMKEKGDIPEGYSVSREKKERFSLILESASTNQTSMYLCASGVGLETQYFGPGTRLLVL.

The chain uses TRBV7-8 and TRBJ2-3; 11 bases map to TRBD2. The CDR3 totals 16 residues. After removal of 4 bases from V and 5 bases from J, the junction contained 8 bases not matched to a gene. CDR1 and CDR2 (germline): SGHVS, FQNEAQ. CDR3 DNA: TGTGCCAGCAGCTCAACCTTAGCGGGGGGGCGAGATACGCAGTATTTT. Protein product: CASSSTLAGGRDTQYF. The full variable domain, its missing parts supplied by reference TRBV7-8 and TRBJ2-3, is GAGVSQSPRYKVAKRGQDVALRCDPISGHVSLFWYQQALGQGPEFLTYFQNEAQLDKSGLPSDRFFAERPEGSVSTLKIQRTQQEDSAVYLCASSSTLAGGRDTQYFGPGTRLTVL.

The gene calls are TRBV6-1 and TRBJ2-7, with a possible D match to TRBD2 (6 bases). V was cut by 2 bases and J by 3 bases, with 11 bases left in between. The CDR3 extends over 14 amino acids. CDR1 is MNHNS and CDR2 is SASEGT in the germline V gene. The CDR3 sequence is CASSELATNYEQYF. CDR3 sequence (DNA): TGTGCCAGCAGTGAACTAGCGACCAACTACGAGCAGTACTTC.

The gene calls are TRBV2 and TRBJ1-1; D is unclear. This CDR3 has 15 amino acids. V was trimmed by 6 bases and J by 0 bases, leaving 14 bases between them. Germline V lookup: CDR1 SNHLY, CDR2 FYNNEI. CDR3 region: CASRPRANMNTEAFF. In nucleotides, the CDR3 is TGTGCCAGCAGACCCCGGGCGAACATGAACACTGAAGCTTTCTTT.

CDR3 residues: CAYNDPGSLYEQYF. DNA of the CDR3: TGTGCCTACAACGACCCAGGGTCACTCTACGAGCAGTACTTC. The chain has TRBV30 and TRBJ2-7; D possibly corresponds to TRBD1 (5 bases). V was trimmed by 7 bases and J by 3 bases, leaving 19 bases between them. Germline V gene data show CDR1 as GTSNPN and CDR2 as SVGIG (reference sequence). CDR3 length: 14 residues.

The chain has TRBV30 and TRBJ2-3; TRBD1 matches 9 bases. Trimming took 7 bases from V and 5 from J; bases not matched to a gene: 16. The germline gives CDR1 GTSNPN, CDR2 SVGIG (reference sequence). The CDR3 consists of 16 residues. CDR3 bases: TGTGCCTCCACCGGAGGTGGGACAGGGTATGGAGATACGCAGTATTTT. Translation: CASTGGGTGYGDTQYF.

V gene TRBV5-1 combines with J gene TRBJ2-3; D may match TRBD1 or TRBD2 (5 bases each). V shed 7 bases and J shed 4 bases, with 19 bases lying between them. This CDR3 contains 15 residues. The germline gives CDR1 SGHRS, CDR2 YFSETQ. The CDR3: CASRHPGTRPDTQYF. In DNA form, the CDR3 reads TGCGCCAGCCGCCACCCCGGGACCCGCCCAGATACGCAGTATTTT.

The rearrangement links TRBV10-3 to TRBJ1-5; D gene unclear. The CDR3 is made up of 13 amino acids. Trimming took off 10 bases at V and 3 bases at J, with 13 bases between the two ends. Germline lookup yields CDR1 ENHRY and CDR2 SYGVKD. The CDR3 DNA sequence: TGTGCCAGCGGATTACAGATCAATCAGCCCCAGCATTTT. Protein product: CASGLQINQPQHF.

The chain uses TRBV18 and TRBJ1-5; the D is unclear. The CDR3 totals 14 residues. CDR1 is KGHSH and CDR2 is LQKENI in the germline V gene. V was pared by 2 bases and J by 4 bases, with 9 bases between. CDR3 DNA sequence: TGTGCCAGCTCACCAACTGGCCGGAATCAGCCCCAGCATTTT. Translation: CASSPTGRNQPQHF. Full variable domain (remainder filled in from reference TRBV18 and TRBJ1-5): NAGVMQNPRHLVRRRGQEARLRCSPMKGHSHVYWYRQLPEEGLKFMVYLQKENIIDESGMPKERFSAEFPKEGPSILRIQQVVRGDSAAYFCASSPTGRNQPQHFGDGTRLSIL.

This chain joins TRBV4-2 and TRBJ2-7; 7 bases are shared with TRBD2. Germline V gene data show CDR1 as LGHNA and CDR2 as YNFKEQ. This CDR3 has 16 residues. The V and J ends lost 4 bases and 4 bases, in that order; junction bases with no gene match: 13. The CDR3 nucleotides read TGTGCCAGCAGCCCCCAAGTAGGCGGGAGTACGTACGAGCAGTACTTC. Translating gives CASSPQVGGSTYEQYF.

This clone was detected only once. The chain combines TRBV7-9 with TRBJ2-2; tentatively, D is TRBD1 (6 bases). Germline V lookup: CDR1 SEHNR, CDR2 FQNEAQ (reference sequence). The CDR3 covers 16 residues. V was trimmed by 6 bases and J by 4 bases, leaving 18 bases between them. CDR3 sequence (DNA): TGTGCCAGCAGTCCAAGTTACAGGGCTGGCACCGGGGAGCTGTTTTTT. This translates into CASSPSYRAGTGELFF.

The chain uses TRBV5-1 and TRBJ1-6, with 8 bases that match TRBD1. J gave up 9 bases and V 0 bases, and 5 bases lay outside the gene matches. The length of the CDR3 is 15 residues. Germline V gene data show CDR1 as SGHRS and CDR2 as YFSETQ. Written as DNA, the CDR3 is TGCGCCAGCAGCTTGGAGGGGACAGGATCTTCACCCCTCCACTTT. Translated, it gives CASSLEGTGSSPLHF.

The rearrangement uses TRBV21-1 and TRBJ2-7; TRBD2 reflects the table's D call only, with no check against the DNA. TRBV21-1 is given as a pseudogene. The CDR3 runs to 17 residues. The CDR3 reads CASSNRGTSGSSYEQYF. The CDR3 DNA sequence: TGTGCCAGCAGCAACAGGGGGACTAGCGGTAGCTCCTACGAGCAGTACTTC.

V is TRBV5-5 and J is TRBJ2-3; D uncertain. Trimming pared 4 bases from V and 8 bases from J, leaving 17 bases between. Germline V lookup: CDR1 SGHKS, CDR2 YYEKEE (reference sequence). The CDR3 runs 14 residues. As DNA, the CDR3 is TGTGCCAGCAGCCCTCGTGGGGATCTCGGTACGCAGTATTTT. Its translation is CASSPRGDLGTQYF.

This rearrangement joins TRBV18 to TRBJ2-7, with a possible D match to TRBD2 (5 bases). The ends were cut back, 0 bases at V and 4 bases at J, with 13 bases in the middle. This CDR3 spans 15 amino acids. Germline CDR1 and CDR2: KGHSH and LQKENI. The CDR3 region has the DNA TGTGCCAGCTCACCACCGCGTGGAGGTGGGTACGAGCAGTACTTC. This gives the protein CASSPPRGGGYEQYF.

This clone has just one count. J is TRBJ1-4 and V is TRBV5-8, with unresolved D. V was clipped by 4 bases and J by 0 bases, with 10 bases between them. In germline, CDR1 is SGHTS, CDR2 YDEGEE. The CDR3 has 15 residues. The CDR3 DNA follows: TGTGCCAGCAGCCCTCGGGGTGCAACTAATGAAAAACTGTTTTTT. Its protein product is CASSPRGATNEKLFF.